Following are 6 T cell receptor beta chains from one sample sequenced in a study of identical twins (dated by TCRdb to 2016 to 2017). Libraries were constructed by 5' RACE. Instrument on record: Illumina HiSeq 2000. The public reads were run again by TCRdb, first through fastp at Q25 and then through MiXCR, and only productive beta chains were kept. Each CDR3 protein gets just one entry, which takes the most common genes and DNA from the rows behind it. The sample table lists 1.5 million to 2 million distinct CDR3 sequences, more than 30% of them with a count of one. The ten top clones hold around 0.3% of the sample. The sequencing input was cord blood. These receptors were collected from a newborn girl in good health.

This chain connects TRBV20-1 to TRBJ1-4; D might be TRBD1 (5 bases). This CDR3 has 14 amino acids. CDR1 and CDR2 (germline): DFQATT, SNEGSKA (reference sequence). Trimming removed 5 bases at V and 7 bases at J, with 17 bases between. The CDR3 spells CSAHKPQGVEKLFF. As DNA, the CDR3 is TGCAGTGCTCATAAACCCCAGGGAGTTGAAAAACTGTTTTTT.

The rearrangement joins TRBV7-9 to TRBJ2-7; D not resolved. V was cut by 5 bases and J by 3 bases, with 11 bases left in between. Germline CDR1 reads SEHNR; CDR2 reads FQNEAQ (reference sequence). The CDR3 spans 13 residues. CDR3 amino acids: CASSPKAVYEQYF. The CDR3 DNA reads TGTGCCAGCAGCCCAAAGGCGGTCTACGAGCAGTACTTC.

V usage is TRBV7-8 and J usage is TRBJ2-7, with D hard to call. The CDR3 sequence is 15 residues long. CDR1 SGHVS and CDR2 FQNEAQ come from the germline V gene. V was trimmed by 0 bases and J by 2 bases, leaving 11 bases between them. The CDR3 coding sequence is TGTGCCAGCAGCTTAGCGTCAGCCCAAACCTACGAGCAGTACTTC. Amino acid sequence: CASSLASAQTYEQYF.

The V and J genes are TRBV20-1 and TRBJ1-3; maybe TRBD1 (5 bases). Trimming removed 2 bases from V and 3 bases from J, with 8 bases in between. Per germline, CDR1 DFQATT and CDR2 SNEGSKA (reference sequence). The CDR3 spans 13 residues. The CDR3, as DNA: TGCAGTGCTAGACAGGGCCTTGGAAACACCATATATTTT. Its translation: CSARQGLGNTIYF.

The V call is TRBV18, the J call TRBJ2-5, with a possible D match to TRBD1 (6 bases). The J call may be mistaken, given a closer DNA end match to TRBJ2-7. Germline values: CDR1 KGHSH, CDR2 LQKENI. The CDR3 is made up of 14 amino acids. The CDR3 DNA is TGTGCCAGCTCACCACAGGGGGTGAGATACGAGCAGTACTTC. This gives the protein CASSPQGVRYEQYF.

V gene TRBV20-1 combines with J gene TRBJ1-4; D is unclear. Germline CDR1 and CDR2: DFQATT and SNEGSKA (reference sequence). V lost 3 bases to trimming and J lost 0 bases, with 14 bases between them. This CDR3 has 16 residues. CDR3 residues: CSARGGRTATNEKLFF. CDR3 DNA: TGCAGTGCTAGGGGAGGCCGCACCGCAACTAATGAAAAACTGTTTTTT.